One and the same sample provided the 30 T cell receptor beta chains below, sequenced in a study of blood T cell repertoires in COVID-19. Clones were sequenced by immunoSEQ multiplex PCR, and TCRdb holds only the in-frame ones, with some missing. This table has 100,000 to 150,000 clones, around 86% appearing once. The material sequenced was peripheral blood. All receptors come from an older man with active or convalescent COVID-19.

The chain uses TRBV16 and TRBJ2-7; weak D call: TRBD2 (6 bases). Trimming pared 0 bases from V and 0 bases from J, leaving 18 bases between. Germline lookup yields CDR1 KGHSY and CDR2 FQNENV. CDR3 length: 18 amino acids. For the CDR3, the DNA is TGTGCCAGCAGCCAATCCCGGCGTCTAGCGTCGAGCTCCTACGAGCAGTACTTC. It specifies CASSQSRRLASSSYEQYF.

This chain connects TRBV6-5 to TRBJ1-6; D is uncertain. The CDR3 contains 16 residues. Germline lookup yields CDR1 MNHEY and CDR2 SVGAGI. V was trimmed by 2 bases and J by 0 bases, leaving 8 bases between them. DNA for the CDR3: TGTGCCAGCAGTTACCGGGGTGGCTCCTATAATTCACCCCTCCACTTT. Translating gives CASSYRGGSYNSPLHF.

The chain employs TRBV4-2 and TRBJ2-1, with D possibly being TRBD2 (5 bases). The germline V gene encodes CDR1 LGHNA and CDR2 YNFKEQ. Deletions cut 0 bases from V and 1 base from J, with 13 bases between. The CDR3 loop spans 17 amino acids. The CDR3 nucleotides are TGTGCCAGCAGCCAAGATATCGGGATTACATCCTACAATGAGCAGTTCTTC. Translation gives CASSQDIGITSYNEQFF.

This clone occurred a few times. The chain is built from TRBV7-2 and TRBJ2-7; D is ambiguous. CDR1 is SGHTA and CDR2 is FQGNSA in the germline V gene. Trimming pared 2 bases from V and 6 bases from J, leaving 14 bases between. The CDR3 is 14 amino acids. The DNA for the CDR3 is TGTGCCAGCAGCTTATGGGCCACAGCCTCCGAGCAGTACTTC. It encodes CASSLWATASEQYF.

This clone was detected only a few times. The CDR3: CAWNSFSPQETQYF. CDR3 sequence (DNA): TGTGCCTGGAATAGCTTTAGCCCCCAAGAGACCCAGTACTTC. The chain employs TRBV30 and TRBJ2-5; D remains unclear. Between the trimmed V and J ends, which lost 4 bases and 1 base, there was a span of 13 bases. Germline V gene lookup returns CDR1 GTSNPN and CDR2 SVGIG (reference sequence). This CDR3 region has 14 residues. The full variable domain, in which reference TRBV30 and TRBJ2-5 provide the parts outside the CDR3, is SQTIHQWPATLVQPVGSPLSLECTVEGTSNPNLYWYRQAAGRGLQLLFYSVGIGQISSEVPQNLSASRPQDRQFILSSKKLLLSDSGFYLCAWNSFSPQETQYFGPGTRLLVL.

The chain has TRBV6-5 and TRBJ1-2; D is ambiguous. This CDR3 region has 13 residues. V was shortened by 1 base and J by 6 bases, with 9 bases between the two germline ends. Germline V lookup: CDR1 MNHEY, CDR2 SVGAGI. For the CDR3, the DNA is TGTGCCAGCAGTTACTACAACCGGGATGGCTACACCTTC. It encodes CASSYYNRDGYTF.

The sample holds one count of this clone. The V gene is TRBV6-5, the J gene TRBJ2-2; D gene uncertain. Trimming left V 5 bases short and J 1 base short, with 8 bases between. The CDR3 covers 14 residues. Looked up from germline, CDR1 is MNHEY and CDR2 is SVGAGI. As DNA, the CDR3 is TGTGCCAGCAGTACACCTTTGAACACCGGGGAGCTGTTTTTT. Its protein is CASSTPLNTGELFF.

The chain recombines TRBV30 with TRBJ1-5; D is unclear. Deletions cut 2 bases from V and 4 bases from J, with 9 bases between. Germline-derived CDR1 and CDR2 are GTSNPN and SVGIG (reference sequence). The CDR3 has 13 amino acids. CDR3 DNA: TGTGCCTGGAGTTCAGACTGGAATCAGCCCCAGCATTTT. Translated, it gives CAWSSDWNQPQHF.

This chain joins TRBV19 and TRBJ2-3; a possible D gene is TRBD1 (5 bases). Between the trimmed V and J ends, which lost 3 bases and 5 bases, there was a span of 6 bases. The CDR3 extends over 12 amino acids. In germline, CDR1 is LNHDA, CDR2 SQIVND (reference sequence). The CDR3 nucleotides read TGTGCCAGTAGTATTACAGGAGATACGCAGTATTTT. It specifies CASSITGDTQYF.

The chain employs TRBV11-2 and TRBJ1-2; 8 nucleotides line up with TRBD1. After removal of 6 bases from V and 2 bases from J, the junction contained 8 bases not matched to a gene. The CDR3 runs 15 residues. Germline loops: CDR1 SGHAT, CDR2 FQNNGV. The CDR3 DNA follows: TGTGCCAGCAGTTCTACCAGGGGGCCCAACTATGGCTACACCTTC. It is translated as CASSSTRGPNYGYTF.

This chain joins TRBV18 and TRBJ2-1; 7 nucleotides line up with TRBD1. The germline V gene has CDR1 KGHSH and CDR2 LQKENI. The CDR3 spans 14 residues. Trimming removed 3 bases from V and 7 bases from J; junction bases left unmatched: 6. CDR3 amino acids: CASSPQKQGNEQFF. The CDR3 nucleotides are TGTGCCAGCTCACCCCAAAAACAGGGGAATGAGCAGTTCTTC.

The V and J genes are TRBV12-1 and TRBJ1-5; the table assigns TRBD1, which was not confirmed against the DNA. TRBV12-1 constitutes a pseudogene. This CDR3 has 17 amino acids. The chain's CDR3 is CASSPTFPGTAYQPQHF. Here the CDR3 DNA reads TGTGCCAGCAGCCCGACTTTCCCTGGGACAGCGTATCAGCCCCAGCATTTT.

This chain joins TRBV15 and TRBJ2-1; 10 bases are shared with TRBD1. This CDR3 is 16 amino acids long. Germline lookup yields CDR1 LNHNV and CDR2 YYDKDF (reference sequence). Germline trimming cut 0 bases from V and 3 bases from J; bases unmatched to any gene: 2. The CDR3 DNA follows: TGTGCCACCAGCAGAGATGGGACAGGGGACTACAATGAGCAGTTCTTC. This translates into CATSRDGTGDYNEQFF.

The J gene is TRBJ2-2, the V gene TRBV2; tentative D call: TRBD2 (5 bases). This CDR3 region has 16 residues. Trimming removed 6 bases from V and 0 bases from J, with 14 bases in between. Germline V gene sequence: CDR1 SNHLY, CDR2 FYNNEI. This chain's CDR3 is CASSITGSANTGELFF. The DNA for the CDR3 is TGTGCCAGCAGCATCACGGGAAGCGCGAACACCGGGGAGCTGTTTTTT. The full variable domain, rest sourced from reference TRBV2 and TRBJ2-2, is EPEVTQTPSHQVTQMGQEVILRCVPISNHLYFYWYRQILGQKVEFLVSFYNNEISEKSEIFDDQFSVERPDGSNFTLKIRSTKLEDSAMYFCASSITGSANTGELFFGEGSRLTVL.

This sequence joins TRBV27 and TRBJ1-2; TRBD1 is a possible D gene (5 bases). The germline V gene has CDR1 MNHEY and CDR2 SMNVEV (reference sequence). V lost 5 bases to trimming and J lost 6 bases, with 22 bases between them. This CDR3 region has 16 residues. The CDR3 protein is CASSPRGSGGGNGYTF. CDR3 DNA: TGTGCCAGCAGTCCCCGTGGTTCGGGCGGGGGAAATGGCTACACCTTC.

The V gene is TRBV21-1, the J gene TRBJ2-3; the D call TRBD2 from the table was never checked on the DNA. TRBV21-1 counts as a pseudogene. The CDR3 sequence is 17 residues long. The DNA for the CDR3 is TGTGCCAGCAGCAAAGAGCGGATAGCGGGTTTCGCCCATACGCAGTATTTT. It specifies CASSKERIAGFAHTQYF.

This chain links TRBV5-1 with TRBJ2-1; TRBD2 aligns across 9 bases. J was trimmed by 0 bases and V by 5 bases; bases with no gene match: 3. Germline loops: CDR1 SGHRS, CDR2 YFSETQ. The CDR3 totals 15 residues. In DNA form, the CDR3 reads TGCGCCAGCAGGCGGACTAGCGACTCCTACAATGAGCAGTTCTTC. This sequence encodes CASRRTSDSYNEQFF.

This sequence joins TRBV9 and TRBJ2-1; no definite D call. The V gene's germline CDR1 is SGDLS and CDR2 YYNGEE. The CDR3 runs 13 residues. The ends were cut back, 1 base at V and 4 bases at J, with 6 bases in the middle. CDR3 loop: CASSVLVYNEQFF. The CDR3 DNA is TGTGCCAGCAGCGTACTAGTTTACAATGAGCAGTTCTTC.

V and J are TRBV30 and TRBJ2-7; a possible D gene is TRBD1 (6 bases). The CDR3 extends over 14 amino acids. The germline V and J ends were trimmed by 0 bases and 2 bases, with 11 bases remaining between them. Germline V CDR1 and CDR2: GTSNPN, SVGIG (reference sequence). CDR3 DNA: TGTGCCTGGAGTGTACAGGGTCAAGCCTACGAGCAGTACTTC. Its translation is CAWSVQGQAYEQYF.

The V and J genes are TRBV28 and TRBJ2-7; D unresolved. This CDR3 comprises 12 residues. V lost 10 bases and J lost 5, with 15 bases in between. Per the germline V gene, CDR1 is MDHEN and CDR2 is SYDVKM. CDR3 nucleotide sequence: TGTGCCACCCACACGGGTATTGACGAGCAGTACTTC. This encodes CATHTGIDEQYF.

CDR3 residues: CATSDYSLVSGELFF. The CDR3 region has the DNA TGTGCCACCAGTGATTATTCGCTAGTCTCCGGGGAGCTGTTTTTT. The V call is TRBV24-1, the J call TRBJ2-2; D is ambiguous. Per the germline V gene, CDR1 is KGHDR and CDR2 is SFDVKD. Deletions cut 2 bases from V and 6 bases from J, with 12 bases between. This CDR3 spans 15 amino acids.

V is TRBV3-1 (or the pseudogene TRBV3-2) and J is TRBJ2-1, with 8 bases identical to TRBD2. The CDR3 covers 15 residues. Germline lookup yields CDR1 LGHDT and CDR2 YNNKEL (reference sequence). V trimming: 0 bases; J trimming: 7 bases; junction bases outside the gene matches: 5. The CDR3 DNA reads TGTGCCAGCAGCCAAGATTCCGGGAGGGATAATGAGCAGTTCTTC. Protein product: CASSQDSGRDNEQFF.

The chain is built from TRBV18 and TRBJ2-2; 10 positions match TRBD2. Germline CDR1 reads KGHSH; CDR2 reads LQKENI. The CDR3 is 19 residues long. The V and J ends lost 4 bases and 1 base, in that order; junction bases with no gene match: 12. The CDR3 sequence: CASSLIRTSGIRNTGELFF. CDR3 DNA sequence: TGTGCCAGCTCACTGATTCGGACTAGCGGAATAAGGAACACCGGGGAGCTGTTTTTT.

V is TRBV28 and J is TRBJ2-1; TRBD2 aligns across 7 bases. This CDR3 is 17 amino acids long. The junction had 12 bases not matched to a gene; V was cut back by 6 bases and J by 1 base. From germline, CDR1 is MDHEN and CDR2 SYDVKM. The CDR3, as DNA: TGTGCCAGCAGGTCACTACAGACTAGCCTGTCCTACAATGAGCAGTTCTTC. It is translated as CASRSLQTSLSYNEQFF.

The rearrangement links TRBV10-2 to TRBJ2-1; TRBD2 matches 12 bases. The CDR3 sequence is 18 residues long. Germline assignment: CDR1 WSHSY and CDR2 SAAADI. Germline trimming cut 5 bases from V and 1 base from J; bases unmatched to any gene: 9. CDR3 nucleotide sequence: TGCGCCAGCAGTCGTCGCCTCCTAGCGGGAGGGTCCTACAATGAGCAGTTCTTC. This encodes CASSRRLLAGGSYNEQFF.

V gene TRBV12-3 or TRBV12-4 combines with J gene TRBJ2-4, with 8 bases that match TRBD2. Losses at the gene ends were 6 bases for V and 12 bases for J; bases not matched to a gene: 10. The CDR3 covers 13 residues. The CDR3 nucleotides read TGTGCCAGCAGCCCAACGCCGGGGGGGACTCAGTACTTC. Protein product: CASSPTPGGTQYF.

This clone was seen just once. One end of the junction does not line up with germline, which may come from a read error. This chain uses TRBV19 with TRBJ1-5; the match to TRBD1 covers 8 bases. Germline V gene lookup returns CDR1 LNHDA and CDR2 SQIVND (reference sequence). The CDR3 consists of 13 residues. CDR3 coding DNA: TGTGCCAGTAGTATAGAGTGGACAGGGCTTCGGTATTTT. It codes for CASSIEWTGLRYF.

This clone was observed a handful of times. The V call is TRBV29-1, the J call TRBJ2-1; TRBD1 aligns across 7 bases. In germline, CDR1 is SQVTM, CDR2 ANQGSEA. The CDR3 consists of 12 residues. J lost 7 bases, V lost 7 bases, and 7 bases had no gene match. CDR3 residues: CSAPGQWNEQFF. The CDR3, as DNA: TGCAGCGCCCCGGGACAGTGGAATGAGCAGTTCTTC.

The chain uses TRBV4-2 and TRBJ2-7; D may be TRBD2 (5 bases). CDR3 length: 14 residues. V dropped 1 base and J dropped 5 bases, with 12 bases sitting between them. Germline assignment: CDR1 LGHNA and CDR2 YNFKEQ. The CDR3 coding sequence is TGTGCCAGCAGCCAAGGCCGGGCTAGCAACGAGCAGTACTTC. This sequence encodes CASSQGRASNEQYF.

The genes are TRBV7-2 and TRBJ1-2; TRBD1 might be the D (5 bases). Trimming took off 7 bases at V and 4 bases at J, with 13 bases between the two ends. The CDR3 is 13 amino acids. In germline, CDR1 is SGHTA, CDR2 FQGNSA. The CDR3 nucleotides are TGTGCCAGCATCACAGACAGAATCTATGGCTACACCTTC. Translation: CASITDRIYGYTF.